A selection of T cell receptor beta chains follows, all from one sample in a study of glioma-infiltrating T cells. MiXCR, run by TCRdb on the multiplex PCR reads, gives a single entry per CDR3 protein. In the table there are about 99,000 distinct CDR3 sequences, 29% of which are singletons. Sequenced sample: glioma tissue, nonneoplastic brain tissue, or PBMCs (not recorded which). Source of these receptors: a human donor with low-grade glioma or glioblastoma, undergoing nonglioma brain surgery, or in good health (not recorded which). The CDR3 runs from the conserved cysteine through the conserved F or W. A D gene is named only where the DNA matches it firmly. The listing skips clone size in some rows; elsewhere it reads once, few, many or a size class.

abundance	v_gene	j_gene	d_gene	CDR3nt	CDR3aa
many	TRBV6-1	TRBJ1-6	-	TGTGCCAGCAGCATGAAGAATTCACCCCTCCACTTT	CASSMKNSPLHF
-	TRBV27	TRBJ1-2	-	TGTGCCAGTATGTACAGTACGGGTCGCGGCTACACCTTC	CASMYSTGRGYTF
many	TRBV7-8	TRBJ1-1	-	TGTGCCAGCAGCTTAGACTCAGGTGAAGCTTTCTTT	CASSLDSGEAFF
many	TRBV6-6	TRBJ1-1	-	TGTGCCAGCAGTTACTCGAACAGTAACACTGAAGCTTTCTTT	CASSYSNSNTEAFF
many	TRBV4-2	TRBJ1-3	-	TGTGCCAGCAGCCAAGAGGGGGGCCTCTCTGGAAACACCATATATTTT	CASSQEGGLSGNTIYF
many	TRBV4-3	TRBJ2-3	TRBD2	TGCGCCAGCACCCGCCAGCGGGGGATCACAGATACGCAGTATTTT	CASTRQRGITDTQYF
-	TRBV15	TRBJ1-6	-	TGTGCCAGCAGCAGAGAACAGGGCTTCTCACCCCTCCACTTT	CASSREQGFSPLHF
many	TRBV7-9	TRBJ1-1	-	TGTGCCAGCAGCCCCAGTGGAGGGGACGTAGAAGCTTTCTTT	CASSPSGGDVEAFF
many	TRBV5-4	TRBJ2-3	-	TGTGCCAGCAGCTTGCCGGGGCAAGATACGCAGTATTTT	CASSLPGQDTQYF
many	TRBV7-9	TRBJ2-3	TRBD2	TGTGCCAGCAGCTCGCTCGGGGGGGAGGCAGATACGCAGTATTTT	CASSSLGGEADTQYF
-	TRBV7-8	TRBJ2-7	-	TGTGCCAGCAGCCCAGGGAAGGCAGGTCACGAGCAGTACTTC	CASSPGKAGHEQYF
many	TRBV28	TRBJ1-1	TRBD1	TGTGCCAGCATCGATACAGGGGAGAACACTGAAGCTTTCTTT	CASIDTGENTEAFF
-	TRBV7-2	TRBJ1-5	-	TGCGCCAGCAGCCAGGATAGCAATGAGCCCCAGCATTTT	CASSQDSNEPQHF
-	TRBV28	TRBJ1-4	TRBD1	TGTGCCAGCAGCGGAGGACAGGACTTACATGAAAAACTGTTTTTT	CASSGGQDLHEKLFF
few	TRBV29-1	TRBJ2-5	-	TGCAGCGTGGCGGTGACCCTCGGGGAGACCCAGTACTTC	CSVAVTLGETQYF
many	TRBV4-3	TRBJ2-3	-	TGCGCCAGCAGCCAAGATCTCGGGGGATCTACGCAGTATTTT	CASSQDLGGSTQYF
many	TRBV28	TRBJ2-5	-	TGCCAGGGTCAAGAGACCCAGTACTTC	CQGQETQYF
many	TRBV5-1	TRBJ2-1	TRBD1	TGCGCCAGCAGCTTTATATTGACAGGGGGTAATGAGCAGTTCTTC	CASSFILTGGNEQFF
few	TRBV12-3/TRBV12-4	TRBJ2-1	TRBD1	TGTGCCAGCAGTTTAGCTGGACAGGGGAGTGAGAATGAGCAGTTCTTC	CASSLAGQGSENEQFF
few	TRBV3-1	TRBJ2-3	-	TGTGCCAGCAGCCACGGGGGTCTCACAGATACGCAGTATTTT	CASSHGGLTDTQYF
many	TRBV20-1	TRBJ1-3	-	TGCAGTGCGGACGGGCCGCGAGACAGGGGAAACACCATATATTTT	CSADGPRDRGNTIYF
-	TRBV3-1	TRBJ2-4	-	TGTGCCAGCAGTGAGGGGATAGCCAAAAACATTCAGTACTTC	CASSEGIAKNIQYF
-	TRBV3-1	TRBJ2-3	TRBD1	TGTGCCAGCACAGGACAGGCTGTCACAGATACGCAGAATTTT	CASTGQAVTDTQNF